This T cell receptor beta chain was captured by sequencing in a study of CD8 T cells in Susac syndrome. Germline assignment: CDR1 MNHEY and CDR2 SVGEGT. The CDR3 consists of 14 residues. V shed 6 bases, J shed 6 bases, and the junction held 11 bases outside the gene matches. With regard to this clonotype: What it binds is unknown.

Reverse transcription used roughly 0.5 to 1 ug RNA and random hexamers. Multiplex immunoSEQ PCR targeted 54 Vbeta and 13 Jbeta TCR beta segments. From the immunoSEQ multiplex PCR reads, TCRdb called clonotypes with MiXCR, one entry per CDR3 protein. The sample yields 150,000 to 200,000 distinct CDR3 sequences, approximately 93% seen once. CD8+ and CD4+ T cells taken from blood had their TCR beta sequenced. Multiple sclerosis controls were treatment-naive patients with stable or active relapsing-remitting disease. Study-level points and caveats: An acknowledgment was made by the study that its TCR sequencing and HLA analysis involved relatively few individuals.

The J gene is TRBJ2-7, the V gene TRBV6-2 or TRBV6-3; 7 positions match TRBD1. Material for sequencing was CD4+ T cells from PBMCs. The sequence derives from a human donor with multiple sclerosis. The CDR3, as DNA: TGTGCCAGCAGCCTTATCCACAGGGGTACCGAGCAGTACTTC. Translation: CASSLIHRGTEQYF.